This passage covers 3 T cell receptor beta chains from one sample sequenced in a study of cytomegalovirus exposure and HLA in healthy donors. Primers for the PCR totalled 60 Vbeta and 13 Jbeta. Profiling relied on immunoSEQ multiplex PCR, and the TCRdb table lists in-frame clones only, not all of them. The top ten hold about 9.6% of the sample, which has fewer than 200,000 clones, about 80% seen once. Sequencing was performed on PBMCs. These receptors were obtained from a man aged 18 to 29 in good health and CMV-seropositive.

The sample holds one count of this clone. The rearrangement links TRBV6-1 to TRBJ1-5; D gene unclear. Germline loops: CDR1 MNHNS, CDR2 SASEGT. Trimming removed 4 bases from V and 0 bases from J, with 10 bases in between. CDR3 length: 15 amino acids. CDR3 DNA sequence: TGTGCCAGCAGTGTTATAGTTGATAGCAATCAGCCCCAGCATTTT. Amino acids: CASSVIVDSNQPQHF.

This chain connects TRBV30 to TRBJ2-1; 7 positions agree with TRBD1. V dropped 5 bases and J dropped 2; count of bases not matched to a gene: 6. The CDR3 covers 14 residues. Germline V gene sequence: CDR1 GTSNPN, CDR2 SVGIG (reference sequence). The CDR3 DNA reads as TGTGCCTGGGAACAGGGGATGGCCTACAATGAGCAGTTCTTC. Its translation is CAWEQGMAYNEQFF.

The chain carries TRBV11-2 and TRBJ2-1; 8 bases line up with TRBD2. The germline gives CDR1 SGHAT, CDR2 FQNNGV. V gave up 3 bases and J gave up 6 bases; unmatched junction bases: 13. The CDR3 extends over 17 amino acids. The CDR3 DNA reads TGTGCCAGCAGCTTCTCCCGGTGGGGCGGGGGGACCAATGAGCAGTTCTTC. It translates to CASSFSRWGGGTNEQFF.